The source of this TCR beta chain is a study of T cells after yellow fever vaccination. Using its own MiXCR run on the 5' RACE reads, TCRdb lists one record per CDR3 protein. Of 200,000 to 250,000 distinct CDR3 sequences listed, less than 8.5% are singletons. V was pared by 5 bases and J by 5 bases, with 15 bases between. CDR1 is DFQATT and CDR2 is SNEGSKA in the germline V gene (reference sequence). The CDR3 has 13 amino acids. This clonotype was picked up a small number of times. This chain connects TRBV20-1 to TRBJ2-5, with D perhaps matching TRBD2 (6 bases). The TCR sequence derives from a man aged 25 to 40 who received the YFV17D yellow fever vaccine. This specimen was CD4+ T cells sorted from PBMCs, taken 15 days after the yellow fever booster vaccination. CDR3: CSAGAGLGETQYF. The CDR3 nucleotides read TGCAGTGCTGGGGCGGGGCTCGGGGAGACCCAGTACTTC.